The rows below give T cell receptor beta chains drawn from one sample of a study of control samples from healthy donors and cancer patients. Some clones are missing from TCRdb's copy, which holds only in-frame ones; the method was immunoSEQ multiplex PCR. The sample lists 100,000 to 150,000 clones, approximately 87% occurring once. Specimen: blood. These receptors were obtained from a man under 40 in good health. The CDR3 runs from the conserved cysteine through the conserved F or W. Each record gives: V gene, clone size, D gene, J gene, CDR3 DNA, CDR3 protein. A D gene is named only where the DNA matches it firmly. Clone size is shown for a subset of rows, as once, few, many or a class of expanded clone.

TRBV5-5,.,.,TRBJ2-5,TGTGCCAGCACCGGGGGAGAGACCCAGTACTTC,CASTGGETQYF
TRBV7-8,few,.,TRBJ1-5,TGTGCCAGCAGCTTATCTGAGTTGCGGAGCAATCAGCCCCAGCATTTT,CASSLSELRSNQPQHF
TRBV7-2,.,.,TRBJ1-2,TGTGCCAGCAGCTTAGTGGGGGGCACCGGTGGCTACACCTTC,CASSLVGGTGGYTF
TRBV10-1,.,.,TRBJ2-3,TGCGCCAGCTCTCGCGATTTCACAGATACGCAGTATTTT,CASSRDFTDTQYF
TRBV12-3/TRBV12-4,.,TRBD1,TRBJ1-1,TGTGCCAGCGCAGGGGGGAGGAACACTGAAGCTTTCTTT,CASAGGRNTEAFF
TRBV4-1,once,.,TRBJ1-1,TGCGCCAGCAGCCAAGTCTCAGAGGGAATGAACACTGAAGCTTTCTTT,CASSQVSEGMNTEAFF
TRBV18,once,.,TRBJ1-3,TGTGCCAGCTCACCGGGGGTGGACGGCGGAAACACCATATATTTT,CASSPGVDGGNTIYF
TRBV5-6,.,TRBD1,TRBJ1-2,TGTGCCAGCAGCTCGGACAGGTCGTATGGCTACACCTTC,CASSSDRSYGYTF
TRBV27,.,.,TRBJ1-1,TGTGCCAGCAGTTTATTTGGGGAACAAAATACTGAAGCTTTCTTT,CASSLFGEQNTEAFF
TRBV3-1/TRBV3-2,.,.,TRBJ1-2,TGTGCCAGCAGCCAAGCCCTAGGAGGGAATAACTATGGCTACACCTTC,CASSQALGGNNYGYTF
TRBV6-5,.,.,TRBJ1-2,TGTGCCAGCAGTTACTCAACGAACTATGGCTACACCTTC,CASSYSTNYGYTF
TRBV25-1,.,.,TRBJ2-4,TGTGCCAGCAGTCCTTCCTACAGCCCACTGGCCAAAAACATTCAGTACTTC,CASSPSYSPLAKNIQYF
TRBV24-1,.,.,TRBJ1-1,TGTGCCATCCGGTCCTCCCTAAACACTGAAGCTTTCTTT,CAIRSSLNTEAFF
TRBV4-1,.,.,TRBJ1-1,TGCGCCAGCAGCCGGCTGCGGGCTGAGAACACTGAAGCTTTCTTT,CASSRLRAENTEAFF
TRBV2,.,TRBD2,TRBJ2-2,TGTGCCAGCTTGCGGGGGGCGAACACCGGGGAGCTGTTTTTT,CASLRGANTGELFF
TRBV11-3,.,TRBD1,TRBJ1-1,TGTGCCAGCAGCTCCTACAGGGGCGAAGCTTTCTTT,CASSSYRGEAFF
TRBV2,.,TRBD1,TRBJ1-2,TGTGCCAGCAGTGAAAAGGGGGCGGAAGGCTACACCTTC,CASSEKGAEGYTF
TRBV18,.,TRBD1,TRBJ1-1,TGTGCCAGCTCATCCCCGGGACAGGGGGCGAGGTCGTATGTAGTCCAAAACACTGAAGCTTTCTTT,CASSSPGQGARSYVVQNTEAFF
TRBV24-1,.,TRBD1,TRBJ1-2,TGTGCCACCAGTGTTGCCGGGACAGGGTGGGCTGGCTACACCTTC,CATSVAGTGWAGYTF
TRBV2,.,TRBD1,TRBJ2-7,TGTGCCAGCAGTGGGGGACAGGGATTCGACGAGCAGTACTTC,CASSGGQGFDEQYF
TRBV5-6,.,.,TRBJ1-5,TGTGCCAGCAGCTCCAGGGGCGACAATCAGCCCCAGCATTTT,CASSSRGDNQPQHF
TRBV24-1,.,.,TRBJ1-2,TGTGCCACCAGTGGGGGGGACTATGGCTACACCTTC,CATSGGDYGYTF
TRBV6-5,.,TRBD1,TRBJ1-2,TGTGCCAGCAGTATTGGACAGGACTATGGCTACACCTTC,CASSIGQDYGYTF
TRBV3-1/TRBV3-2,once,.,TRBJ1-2,TGTGCCAGCAGCCAAGCCTCAGGGCTAGATGGCTACACCTTC,CASSQASGLDGYTF
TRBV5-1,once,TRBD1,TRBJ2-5,TGCGCCAGCAGCTGGACAGGGGAGGAGGAGACCCAGTACTTC,CASSWTGEEETQYF
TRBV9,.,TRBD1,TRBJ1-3,TGTGCCAGCAGCGTTGGACAGGGACTTAGCACCATATATTTT,CASSVGQGLSTIYF
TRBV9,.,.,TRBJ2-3,TGTGCCAGCAGCGTAGGAGTCCGGGAGGATACGCAGTATTTT,CASSVGVREDTQYF
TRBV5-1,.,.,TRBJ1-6,TGCGCCAGCAGCTTTCGAGGGGTCGATTCACCCCTCCACTTT,CASSFRGVDSPLHF
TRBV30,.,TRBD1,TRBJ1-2,TGTGCCTGGAGTGACCTGACAGGGAGTAACTATGGCTACACCTTC,CAWSDLTGSNYGYTF
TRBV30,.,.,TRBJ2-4,TGTGCCTGGAGTCCCGGACAGAAAAACATTCAGTACTTC,CAWSPGQKNIQYF